This TCR beta chain was recorded in a study of blood T cell repertoires in COVID-19. Study summary: Sources were T cells, B-cell-depleted T cells, or PBMCs; the material itself was cDNA or gDNA.

Here immunoSEQ multiplex PCR was the method, and the copy in TCRdb shows in-frame clones only, minus some. The sample yields roughly 300,000 clones, about 86% seen once. This clonotype was sampled from a woman aged 55-70 years with active or convalescent COVID-19. The sample taken for sequencing was peripheral blood.

The CDR3: CASSEYRSETQYF. In nucleotides, the CDR3 is TGTGCCAGCAGTGAGTACAGGAGCGAGACCCAGTACTTC. The V and J genes are TRBV2 and TRBJ2-5; a weak D match, TRBD1 (5 bases). Germline V CDR1 and CDR2: SNHLY, FYNNEI. Trimming shortened V by 3 bases and J by 5 bases, and 10 bases separated the two germline ends. The CDR3 sequence is 13 residues long. Complete variable domain (other parts from reference TRBV2 and TRBJ2-5): EPEVTQTPSHQVTQMGQEVILRCVPISNHLYFYWYRQILGQKVEFLVSFYNNEISEKSEIFDDQFSVERPDGSNFTLKIRSTKLEDSAMYFCASSEYRSETQYFGPGTRLLVL.